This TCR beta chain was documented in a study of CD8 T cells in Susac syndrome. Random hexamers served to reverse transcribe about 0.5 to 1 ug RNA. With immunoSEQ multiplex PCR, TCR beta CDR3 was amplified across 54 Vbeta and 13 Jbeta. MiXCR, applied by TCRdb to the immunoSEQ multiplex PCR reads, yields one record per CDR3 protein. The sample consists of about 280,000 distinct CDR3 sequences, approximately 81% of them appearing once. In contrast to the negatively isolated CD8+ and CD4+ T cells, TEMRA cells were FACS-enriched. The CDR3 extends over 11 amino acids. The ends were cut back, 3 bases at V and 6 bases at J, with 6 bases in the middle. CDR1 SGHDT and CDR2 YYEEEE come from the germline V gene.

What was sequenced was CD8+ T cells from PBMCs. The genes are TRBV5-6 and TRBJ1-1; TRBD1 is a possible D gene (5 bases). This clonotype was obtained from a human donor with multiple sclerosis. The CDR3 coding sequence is TGTGCCAGCAGCTCGACAGCTGAAGCTTTCTTT. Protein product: CASSSTAEAFF.